Listed below are T cell receptor beta chains from one sample, sequenced in a study of memory CD4+ T cells and cytomegalovirus serostatus. Some clones are missing from TCRdb's copy, which holds only in-frame ones; the method was immunoSEQ multiplex PCR. In the table there are tens of thousands of clones, approximately 80% of which are singletons. The specimen was memory CD4+ T cells from blood. All receptors come from an adult in good health and CMV-seronegative. The CDR3 runs from the conserved cysteine through the conserved F or W. D genes are given only for firm matches. Clone size is stated in some rows and not others, as once, few, many or a class when expanded.

v_gene: TRBV9
j_gene: TRBJ2-5
d_gene: -
abundance: -
CDR3nt: TGTGCCAGCAGCGTGAGGGGGGGAGAGACCCAGTACTTC
CDR3aa: CASSVRGGETQYF

v_gene: TRBV6-5
j_gene: TRBJ2-7
d_gene: -
abundance: -
CDR3nt: TGTGCCAGCCAACGGGACTACGAGCAGTACTTC
CDR3aa: CASQRDYEQYF

v_gene: TRBV7-2
j_gene: TRBJ2-3
d_gene: TRBD2
abundance: -
CDR3nt: TGTGCCAGCAGCTTAGGTGGGAGGGACACAGATACGCAGTATTTT
CDR3aa: CASSLGGRDTDTQYF

v_gene: TRBV2
j_gene: TRBJ2-6
d_gene: -
abundance: once
CDR3nt: TGTGCCAGCAGTATCAACGTCCTGACTTTC
CDR3aa: CASSINVLTF

v_gene: TRBV5-6
j_gene: TRBJ2-6
d_gene: -
abundance: -
CDR3nt: TGTGCCAGCAGCCTTGGCCCAGGGGCTGGGGCCAACGTCCTGACTTTC
CDR3aa: CASSLGPGAGANVLTF

v_gene: TRBV13
j_gene: TRBJ2-7
d_gene: TRBD2
abundance: -
CDR3nt: TGTGCCAGCAGCTTACTAGCGGGAATAGGGAACGAGCAGTACTTC
CDR3aa: CASSLLAGIGNEQYF

v_gene: TRBV7-2
j_gene: TRBJ2-1
d_gene: -
abundance: once
CDR3nt: TGTGCCAGCAGCTTTCAAGCCACCTACAATGAGCAGTTCTTC
CDR3aa: CASSFQATYNEQFF

v_gene: TRBV5-1
j_gene: TRBJ1-1
d_gene: TRBD1
abundance: -
CDR3nt: TGCGCCAGCAGCTTGGAAGACAGGGGGGCTGAAGCTTTCTTT
CDR3aa: CASSLEDRGAEAFF

v_gene: TRBV14
j_gene: TRBJ2-3
d_gene: -
abundance: -
CDR3nt: TGTGCCAGCAGCCTAAATTGGGGGAGCACAGATACGCAGTATTTT
CDR3aa: CASSLNWGSTDTQYF

v_gene: TRBV5-1
j_gene: TRBJ2-3
d_gene: -
abundance: once
CDR3nt: TGCGCCAGCAGCTTGGCCGACTCTACAGATACGCAGTATTTT
CDR3aa: CASSLADSTDTQYF

v_gene: TRBV29-1
j_gene: TRBJ2-7
d_gene: TRBD2
abundance: -
CDR3nt: TGCAGCGGTCTAGCGGGGGGGGGTGCCTACGAGCAGTACTTC
CDR3aa: CSGLAGGGAYEQYF

v_gene: TRBV11-2
j_gene: TRBJ2-5
d_gene: TRBD2
abundance: -
CDR3nt: TGTGCCAGCAGCTCAGAACGGGGGGGTATGGCGACCCAGTACTTC
CDR3aa: CASSSERGGMATQYF

v_gene: TRBV6-5
j_gene: TRBJ2-7
d_gene: TRBD2
abundance: -
CDR3nt: TGTGTGACGAGGATGAGTGCGGGGGACGAGCAGTACTTC
CDR3aa: CVTRMSAGDEQYF

v_gene: TRBV10-3
j_gene: TRBJ2-2
d_gene: -
abundance: -
CDR3nt: TGTGCCATCAGCCGGGACTCCGCGAACACCGGGGAGCTGTTTTTT
CDR3aa: CAISRDSANTGELFF

v_gene: TRBV7-2
j_gene: TRBJ1-5
d_gene: -
abundance: -
CDR3nt: TGTGCCAGCAGCTGGACAGAATATCAGCCCCAGCATTTT
CDR3aa: CASSWTEYQPQHF

v_gene: TRBV10-2
j_gene: TRBJ1-5
d_gene: -
abundance: -
CDR3nt: TGCGCCAGCGGTGGGCAGAAGAATCAGCCCCAGCATTTT
CDR3aa: CASGGQKNQPQHF

v_gene: TRBV29-1
j_gene: TRBJ2-1
d_gene: TRBD2
abundance: -
CDR3nt: TGCAGCGTTTTGGTAGAAGGACTAGCGGTGTACAATGAGCAGTTCTTC
CDR3aa: CSVLVEGLAVYNEQFF

v_gene: TRBV4-3
j_gene: TRBJ1-2
d_gene: TRBD1
abundance: -
CDR3nt: TGCGCCAGCAGCCAAGATTACTCAGGACAGGGCCCCTATGGCTACACCTTC
CDR3aa: CASSQDYSGQGPYGYTF

v_gene: TRBV6-1
j_gene: TRBJ1-2
d_gene: -
abundance: -
CDR3nt: TGTGCCAGCAGTGAAGCCCCGGGGTCGGGCTATGGCTACACCTTC
CDR3aa: CASSEAPGSGYGYTF

v_gene: TRBV4-3
j_gene: TRBJ1-1
d_gene: -
abundance: -
CDR3nt: TGCGCCAGCAGCCAAGATCTTGGTGTGGACACTGAAGCTTTCTTT
CDR3aa: CASSQDLGVDTEAFF

v_gene: TRBV30
j_gene: TRBJ1-5
d_gene: -
abundance: -
CDR3nt: TGTGCCTGGAGCCCCAGTAGCAATCAGCCCCAGCATTTT
CDR3aa: CAWSPSSNQPQHF

v_gene: TRBV13
j_gene: TRBJ2-3
d_gene: TRBD1
abundance: -
CDR3nt: TGTGCCAGCAGTTCCGGGACAGGGTGGGCAGATACGCAGTATTTT
CDR3aa: CASSSGTGWADTQYF

v_gene: TRBV6-5
j_gene: TRBJ1-5
d_gene: -
abundance: -
CDR3nt: TGTGCCAGCCGGAAGGGGGGCAATCAGCCCCAGCATTTT
CDR3aa: CASRKGGNQPQHF

v_gene: TRBV6-1
j_gene: TRBJ2-7
d_gene: -
abundance: -
CDR3nt: TGTGCCAGCAGTGAAAGGCCCCCAGTTCAGTCAGGAGGGTACGAGCAGTACTTC
CDR3aa: CASSERPPVQSGGYEQYF

v_gene: TRBV5-1
j_gene: TRBJ2-3
d_gene: TRBD2
abundance: -
CDR3nt: TGCGCCAGCAGCCCCGGAGGGGCGGGAGGAGATACGCAGTATTTT
CDR3aa: CASSPGGAGGDTQYF

v_gene: TRBV28
j_gene: TRBJ1-1
d_gene: TRBD1
abundance: few
CDR3nt: TGTGCCAGCAGTCCCTGGACAGGGGGCACTGAAGCTTTCTTT
CDR3aa: CASSPWTGGTEAFF